The text below deals with one T cell receptor beta chain. These data originate in a study of T cells in Graves' hyperthyroidism and ophthalmopathy. TCR beta CDR3 regions were amplified from RNA. The HTBI set primed first-round TCR CDR3 RT-PCR. TCRdb called the multiplex PCR reads again in MiXCR, with one record for every CDR3 protein. This sample carries hundreds of thousands of distinct CDR3 sequences, about 38% of them seen once, and the ten largest clones take 7.5% to 9.5%. The TCR comes from a man aged 18 to 29 with Graves' hyperthyroidism. The specimen sequenced was blood.

The CDR3 DNA reads as TGCGCCAGCCGACAGGTCCTCGGGAACACCGGGGAGCTGTTTTTT. Translation: CASRQVLGNTGELFF. The V and J genes are TRBV5-1 and TRBJ2-2, with D maybe TRBD1 (6 bases). Germline values: CDR1 SGHRS, CDR2 YFSETQ. This CDR3 spans 15 amino acids. The germline V and J ends were trimmed by 7 bases and 1 base, with 14 bases remaining between them.